This TCR beta chain was recovered during a study of blood T cell repertoires in COVID-19. About the study: The cDNA or gDNA used as material had been derived from T cells, B-cell-depleted T cells, or PBMCs.

Losses at the gene ends were 5 bases for V and 6 bases for J; bases not matched to a gene: 5. The germline V gene encodes CDR1 LGHDT and CDR2 YNNKEL (reference sequence). The CDR3 covers 14 residues. Study processing details: Quantification of nucleated cells was approximated via reference gene primer amplification. Here immunoSEQ multiplex PCR was the method, and the copy in TCRdb shows in-frame clones only, minus some. V, J and clone size reflect that table, while D and trimming were determined from the DNA. The repertoire includes tens of thousands of clones, 74% of them detected once, and just over 2.5% sits in the top ten.

This chain uses TRBV3-1 (or the pseudogene TRBV3-2) with TRBJ2-2; TRBD2 matches at 8 bases. The source of this sequence is a human donor with acute or convalescent COVID-19. The donor label of this sample is uncertain. Sequencing was carried out using peripheral blood. CDR3: CASSSRGGAGELFF. The CDR3 region has the DNA TGTGCCAGCAGCTCCCGGGGGGGGGCCGGGGAGCTGTTTTTT.